These 16 T cell receptor beta chains share one sample of origin, sequenced in a study of blood T cell repertoires in COVID-19. The protocol was immunoSEQ multiplex PCR, while the TCRdb copy is restricted to in-frame clones and leaves out a portion. The repertoire holds fewer than 300,000 clones, with 70% to 90% as singletons. The sequencing sample was made of PBMCs or T cells enriched from blood (not recorded which). All receptors come from a man aged 18 to 35 who had recovered from COVID-19.

The V gene is TRBV10-1, the J gene TRBJ2-3, with TRBD2 identical over 13 bases. V lost 3 bases to trimming and J lost 6 bases; unmatched junction nucleotides: 6. This CDR3 has 16 amino acids. Germline-derived CDR1 and CDR2 are WNHNN and SYGVQD (reference sequence). In DNA form, the CDR3 reads TGCGCCAGCAGTGATCCTACTAGCGGGAGGGTTGATACGCAGTATTTT. This sequence encodes CASSDPTSGRVDTQYF.

The chain links TRBV5-1 to TRBJ2-1; tentatively, D is TRBD1 (7 bases). V was cut by 0 bases and J by 9 bases, with 13 bases left in between. Germline CDR1 is SGHRS and CDR2 is YFSETQ. The CDR3 runs 14 residues. The CDR3 region is CASSLDGQGGEQFF. The CDR3 DNA reads TGCGCCAGCAGCTTGGATGGTCAGGGGGGTGAGCAGTTCTTC.

The chain links TRBV19 to TRBJ1-2, with D possibly being TRBD1 (6 bases). V was pared by 5 bases and J by 3 bases, with 19 bases between. The CDR3 contains 16 residues. Germline V lookup: CDR1 LNHDA, CDR2 SQIVND (reference sequence). The CDR3 reads CASSPGGYRAHYGYTF. CDR3 in DNA: TGTGCCAGTAGTCCGGGGGGATACAGGGCCCACTATGGCTACACCTTC.

J is TRBJ1-5 and V is TRBV4-1, with D possibly matching TRBD1 (6 bases). Per the germline V gene, CDR1 is MGHRA and CDR2 is YSYEKL. The CDR3 length is 16 residues. V lost 1 base to trimming and J lost 6 bases, with 16 bases between them. The CDR3 bases are TGCGCCAGCAGCCAAGGTTCCCCCACAGGGACTCAGCCCCAGCATTTT. Its translation is CASSQGSPTGTQPQHF.

The chain links TRBV11-2 to TRBJ1-1; D remains unclear. Germline V gene lookup returns CDR1 SGHAT and CDR2 FQNNGV. Between the trimmed V and J ends, which lost 2 bases and 2 bases, there was a span of 6 bases. The length of the CDR3 is 13 residues. CDR3 in amino acids: CASSLPVNTEAFF. CDR3 nucleotides: TGTGCCAGCAGCTTACCAGTCAACACTGAAGCTTTCTTT.

The rearrangement uses TRBV5-6 and TRBJ2-7, with D possibly being TRBD1 (5 bases). The CDR3 is made up of 13 amino acids. Germline CDR1 is SGHDT and CDR2 is YYEEEE. Trimming took off 7 bases at V and 1 base at J, with 12 bases between the two ends. The CDR3 here is CASQRQLSYEQYF. The CDR3 nucleotides read TGTGCCAGCCAACGACAGCTTTCCTACGAGCAGTACTTC.

The chain employs TRBV9 and TRBJ2-3; D not certain. V was clipped by 0 bases and J by 2 bases, with 10 bases between them. CDR3 length: 15 amino acids. CDR1 is SGDLS and CDR2 is YYNGEE in the germline V gene. The CDR3 DNA reads as TGTGCCAGCAGCGTAGGCGGAATTCCCACAGATACGCAGTATTTT. It codes for CASSVGGIPTDTQYF.

J is TRBJ2-3 and V is TRBV7-9; weak D call: TRBD2 (6 bases). The germline V gene encodes CDR1 SEHNR and CDR2 FQNEAQ (reference sequence). V lost 1 base, J lost 1 base, and 15 bases lay in between. This CDR3 is built from 17 residues. As DNA, the CDR3 is TGTGCCAGCAGCTTAGTCCCGGGGGATCCACGCACAGATACGCAGTATTTT. Translation: CASSLVPGDPRTDTQYF. The full variable domain, its missing parts supplied by reference TRBV7-9 and TRBJ2-3, is DTGVSQNPRHKITKRGQNVTFRCDPISEHNRLYWYRQTLGQGPEFLTYFQNEAQLEKSRLLSDRFSAERPKGSFSTLEIQRTEQGDSAMYLCASSLVPGDPRTDTQYFGPGTRLTVL.

The chain couples TRBV27 to TRBJ2-3; D remains unclear. Trimming stripped 1 base from V and 2 bases from J, with 10 bases between. The CDR3 is 15 residues long. Per germline, CDR1 MNHEY and CDR2 SMNVEV (reference sequence). CDR3 nucleotide sequence: TGTGCCAGCAGTTTATATACAGAACTCACAGATACGCAGTATTTT. This codes for CASSLYTELTDTQYF.

The CDR3 coding sequence is TGTGCCAGTAGTGAGCGGCCACAGGGTGAAAAACTGTTTTTT. It translates to CASSERPQGEKLFF. The chain employs TRBV19 and TRBJ1-4, with TRBD1 as a possible D gene (6 bases). Germline CDR1 and CDR2: LNHDA and SQIVND (reference sequence). This CDR3 has 14 residues. The ends were cut back, 5 bases at V and 7 bases at J, with 14 bases in the middle.

The V gene is TRBV28, the J gene TRBJ1-2, with no clear D. In germline, CDR1 is MDHEN, CDR2 SYDVKM. The ends were cut back, 1 base at V and 4 bases at J, with 10 bases in the middle. The CDR3 length is 14 residues. CDR3 nucleotide sequence: TGTGCCAGCAGTTTATTTCGGGGTAGCTATGGCTACACCTTC. The encoded protein is CASSLFRGSYGYTF.

This rearrangement joins TRBV18 to TRBJ1-1; D gene uncertain. This CDR3 spans 12 amino acids. Trimming left V 3 bases short and J 2 bases short, with 4 bases between. From germline, CDR1 is KGHSH and CDR2 LQKENI. CDR3 amino acids: CASSPSNTEAFF. In nucleotides, the CDR3 is TGTGCCAGCTCACCTTCTAACACTGAAGCTTTCTTT.

The CDR3 nucleotides are TGTGCCAGTAGTCCTACAGGGGGAGGTCAGCCCCAGCATTTT. Amino acids: CASSPTGGGQPQHF. The chain links TRBV19 to TRBJ1-5; 8 positions agree with TRBD1. The CDR3 runs 14 residues. The germline CDR1 and CDR2 sequences are LNHDA and SQIVND (reference sequence). Trimming took 5 bases from V and 6 from J; bases not matched to a gene: 6. The whole variable domain, remainder taken from reference TRBV19 and TRBJ1-5, is DGGITQSPKYLFRKEGQNVTLSCEQNLNHDAMYWYRQDPGQGLRLIYYSQIVNDFQKGDIAEGYSVSREKKESFPLTVTSAQKNPTAFYLCASSPTGGGQPQHFGDGTRLSIL.

In DNA form, the CDR3 reads TGTGCCAGCAGCCTCTCAAGAGTAAAACTAGCGGGAGAGACCCAGTACTTC. It translates to CASSLSRVKLAGETQYF. The V and J genes are TRBV11-2 and TRBJ2-5, with 9 positions matching TRBD2. Per the germline V gene, CDR1 is SGHAT and CDR2 is FQNNGV. CDR3 size: 17 residues. The J segment lost 4 bases and the V segment lost 5 bases, leaving 14 bases of the junction unmatched.

This sequence joins TRBV27 and TRBJ2-2; 9 positions match TRBD2. This CDR3 comprises 14 residues. Germline CDR1 reads MNHEY; CDR2 reads SMNVEV (reference sequence). J gave up 5 bases and V 5 bases, and 3 bases lay outside the gene matches. CDR3 loop: CASSPGLATGELFF. CDR3 bases: TGTGCCAGCAGTCCAGGACTAGCGACCGGGGAGCTGTTTTTT.

The J gene is TRBJ1-2, the V gene TRBV6-5; 8 positions agree with TRBD1. The CDR3 length is 15 residues. The germline V gene has CDR1 MNHEY and CDR2 SVGAGI. J lost 1 base, V lost 0 bases, and 1 base had no gene match. The CDR3 here is CASSYSGQVNYGYTF. CDR3 nucleotide sequence: TGTGCCAGCAGTTACTCGGGACAGGTTAACTATGGCTACACCTTC.